This T cell receptor beta chain originates from a study of blood T cells in healthy people across ages. Trimming cost V 3 bases and J 5 bases; bases outside gene matches: 17. Germline-derived CDR1 and CDR2 are MNHEY and SMNVEV (reference sequence). The CDR3 consists of 18 residues. This clonotype has a handful of counts. Its antigen is currently unknown. The use of a sample-barcoded 5' primer and a J-beta primer mix characterized a second PCR of roughly 6 to 11 cycles. Unique molecular identifiers of 12 random nucleotides labeled each cDNA. One entry per CDR3 protein, called by TCRdb with MiXCR from the 5' RACE reads. The sample contains under 2 million distinct CDR3 sequences, roughly 30% of which appear only once. Study-level findings and limits: From one million sequenced T cells, diversity estimates were lower bounds. Age brought a roughly linear fall in TCR beta diversity measured per million T cells.

This clonotype was sampled from a woman between 25 and 40 years old in good health. The chain employs TRBV27 and TRBJ2-5, with 8 bases that match TRBD2. The source material was blood. This chain's CDR3 is CASSFSPTSGHRGETQYF. The CDR3, as DNA: TGTGCCAGCAGTTTCTCCCCTACTAGCGGACACCGCGGGGAGACCCAGTACTTC.